This is a list of T cell receptor beta chains from one sample in a study of post-analysis software for immune sequencing data. TCRdb re-analysed the PCR reads in MiXCR, keeping a single row per CDR3 protein. Found here are some 690,000 distinct CDR3 sequences, 55% to 60% of them singletons; the top ten hold over 9%. The specimen was blood. The receptors here all came from a girl between 2 and 10 years old with multiple sclerosis. Both conserved end residues are part of each CDR3. Each record gives: V gene, J gene, clone size, D gene, CDR3 DNA, CDR3 protein. D genes are given only for firm matches. Clone size is stated in some rows and not others, as once, few, many or a class when expanded.

V: TRBV5-1; J: TRBJ2-7; size: NA; D: TRBD1; DNA: TGCGCCAGCAGCTGGGGGACAGGGAGGTACGAGCAGTACTTC; CDR3: CASSWGTGRYEQYF
V: TRBV5-1; J: TRBJ2-1; size: NA; D: TRBD1; DNA: TGCGCCAGCAGCTTGGCACGTTTTGGGGACAGGGGCTACAATGAGCAGTTCTTC; CDR3: CASSLARFGDRGYNEQFF
V: TRBV30; J: TRBJ2-2; size: NA; D: NA; DNA: TGTGCCTTGGGGACACGGAACACAGGGGAGCTGTTTTTT; CDR3: CALGTRNTGELFF
V: TRBV10-3; J: TRBJ2-3; size: NA; D: NA; DNA: TGTGCCACCCGAGGGGATACGCAGTATTTT; CDR3: CATRGDTQYF
V: TRBV30; J: TRBJ1-2; size: NA; D: NA; DNA: TGTGCCTGGAGTGTACGCGGGCAGCTTGGCTACACCTTC; CDR3: CAWSVRGQLGYTF
V: TRBV5-6; J: TRBJ2-3; size: NA; D: TRBD2; DNA: TGTGCCAGCAGTCGAAGGACTAGCGGGAGATTGCCCTCGGGAGATACGCAGTATTTT; CDR3: CASSRRTSGRLPSGDTQYF
V: TRBV4-2; J: TRBJ2-5; size: NA; D: NA; DNA: TGTGCCAGCAGCCAAGATTACGGGGACTCGGCGTCGACCCAGTACTTC; CDR3: CASSQDYGDSASTQYF
V: TRBV12-3/TRBV12-4; J: TRBJ2-7; size: once; D: NA; DNA: TGTGCCAGCAGCCCCCCAGGACTGTTCTCCTACGAGCAGTACTTC; CDR3: CASSPPGLFSYEQYF
V: TRBV5-1; J: TRBJ2-5; size: NA; D: NA; DNA: TGCGCCAGCAGCCTCGGATTCTTGGAGACCCAGTACTTC; CDR3: CASSLGFLETQYF
V: TRBV10-3; J: TRBJ2-3; size: NA; D: TRBD2; DNA: TGTGCCATCAGTATACTTAGGAGCGGGGGGCCATCTAGCACAGATACGCAGTATTTT; CDR3: CAISILRSGGPSSTDTQYF
V: TRBV7-9; J: TRBJ2-1; size: NA; D: TRBD2; DNA: TGTGCCAGCAGCTTTAGGGGACTAGCGGAGCTACAGCAGTTCTTC; CDR3: CASSFRGLAELQQFF
V: TRBV6-2/TRBV6-3; J: TRBJ2-5; size: few; D: NA; DNA: TGTGCCAGCAGTGCCCCCCAAGAGACCCAGTACTTC; CDR3: CASSAPQETQYF
V: TRBV4-1; J: TRBJ2-5; size: NA; D: NA; DNA: TGCGTCAGCAGCCAGCCCGGGACAAAGGACCAAGAGACCCAGTACTTC; CDR3: CVSSQPGTKDQETQYF
V: TRBV20-1; J: TRBJ2-7; size: few; D: NA; DNA: TGCAGTGCTAGACCAATACAGGGACCCCACGAGCAGTACTTC; CDR3: CSARPIQGPHEQYF
V: TRBV28; J: TRBJ1-1; size: NA; D: TRBD1; DNA: TGTGCCAGCAGGGGTTCCGGGACAGGGGGCGCACCCCTGGAGACTGAAGCTTTCTTT; CDR3: CASRGSGTGGAPLETEAFF
V: TRBV27; J: TRBJ2-1; size: NA; D: TRBD2; DNA: TGTGCCAGCAGCCAGGGACTAGAAAACAATGAGCAGTTCTTC; CDR3: CASSQGLENNEQFF
V: TRBV20-1; J: TRBJ2-4; size: NA; D: NA; DNA: TGCAGTGCTGTTCTTAACAGCAAAAACATTCAGTACTTC; CDR3: CSAVLNSKNIQYF
V: TRBV12-3/TRBV12-4; J: TRBJ2-3; size: once; D: TRBD2; DNA: TGTGCCAGCAGTTTCCGGGGCGGGGGGGCACCAGATACGCAGTATTTT; CDR3: CASSFRGGGAPDTQYF
V: TRBV9; J: TRBJ1-1; size: NA; D: NA; DNA: TGTGCCAGCAGCGTAGGTTGGGGGCAAGAAGCTTTCTTT; CDR3: CASSVGWGQEAFF
V: TRBV29-1; J: TRBJ1-5; size: NA; D: TRBD1; DNA: TGCAGCGTTGAGACAGGGGTCGGTCAGCCCCAGCATTTT; CDR3: CSVETGVGQPQHF
V: TRBV10-3; J: TRBJ2-1; size: NA; D: NA; DNA: TGTGCCATCAGTGAGTCGGGGACACTCTCCACTGGCGATGAGCAGTTCTTC; CDR3: CAISESGTLSTGDEQFF
V: TRBV3-1; J: TRBJ1-1; size: NA; D: NA; DNA: TGTGCCAGCAGCCAAGACTCGGGGAGGACTGAAGCTTTCTTT; CDR3: CASSQDSGRTEAFF
V: TRBV6-2/TRBV6-3; J: TRBJ1-5; size: NA; D: NA; DNA: TGTGCCAGCAGTAAAAGGGATCAGCCCCAGCATTTT; CDR3: CASSKRDQPQHF
V: TRBV7-6; J: TRBJ2-7; size: few; D: TRBD1; DNA: TGTGCCAGCAGCTCTAGCCCGGGACAGTACTACGAGCAGTACTTC; CDR3: CASSSSPGQYYEQYF
V: TRBV20-1; J: TRBJ1-1; size: NA; D: NA; DNA: TGCAGTGCTAGAGATCTCTCCAGTCGGGACACTGAAGCTTTCTTT; CDR3: CSARDLSSRDTEAFF
V: TRBV27; J: TRBJ1-1; size: NA; D: NA; DNA: TGTGCCAGCAGTTTAAACAGGAACACTGAAGCTTTCTTT; CDR3: CASSLNRNTEAFF
V: TRBV21-1; J: TRBJ1-2; size: NA; D: NA; DNA: TGTGCCAGCAGCAATCTCCCACAGGGTTACGGCTACACCTTC; CDR3: CASSNLPQGYGYTF
V: TRBV7-6; J: TRBJ2-5; size: NA; D: NA; DNA: TGTGCCAGCAGCTTTCGGGTTTTAGAGACCCAGTACTTC; CDR3: CASSFRVLETQYF
V: TRBV6-1; J: TRBJ2-1; size: few; D: TRBD2; DNA: TGTGCCAGCAGTAGCGGGAGAGGGTACAATGAGCAGTTCTTC; CDR3: CASSSGRGYNEQFF
V: TRBV12-3/TRBV12-4; J: TRBJ1-5; size: NA; D: TRBD1; DNA: TGTGCCAGCAGTCCCCACAAGGGACAGACTCAGCCCCAGCATTTT; CDR3: CASSPHKGQTQPQHF
V: TRBV3-1; J: TRBJ2-1; size: many; D: TRBD1; DNA: TGCGCCAGCAGTCCAGGACAGGGGACCTACAATGAGCAGTTCTTC; CDR3: CASSPGQGTYNEQFF
V: TRBV29-1; J: TRBJ1-2; size: NA; D: NA; DNA: TGCAGCGTTCAAATAGGGACGGACTATGGCTACACCTTC; CDR3: CSVQIGTDYGYTF
V: TRBV4-2; J: TRBJ2-5; size: NA; D: NA; DNA: TGTGCCAGCAGCCAAGAAGAGACAGTAGAGACCCAGTACTTC; CDR3: CASSQEETVETQYF
V: TRBV29-1; J: TRBJ2-5; size: NA; D: TRBD1; DNA: TGCAGCGTTGGGACAGGTCTAAGAGAGACCCAGTACTTC; CDR3: CSVGTGLRETQYF
V: TRBV5-6; J: TRBJ2-7; size: NA; D: TRBD1; DNA: TGTGCCAGCAGCGCAGGACAGGGGAACGAGCAGTACTTC; CDR3: CASSAGQGNEQYF
V: TRBV5-1; J: TRBJ2-7; size: NA; D: NA; DNA: TGCGCCAGCAGCCCCGGGACTGGCGGTTTGAGCTCCTACGAGCAGTACTTC; CDR3: CASSPGTGGLSSYEQYF
V: TRBV9; J: TRBJ2-1; size: once; D: TRBD2; DNA: TGTGCCAGCAGCGTAAGTCTGGGACTACGGGGCAATGAGCAGTTCTTC; CDR3: CASSVSLGLRGNEQFF
V: TRBV5-1; J: TRBJ2-5; size: once; D: TRBD2; DNA: TGCGCCAGCAGGGTGGGACTAGCGGAGACCCAGTACTTC; CDR3: CASRVGLAETQYF
V: TRBV6-2/TRBV6-3; J: TRBJ2-3; size: NA; D: TRBD1; DNA: TGTGCCAGCAGCTTGCTCACCACGGGACAGACTGAGGGGCAGTATTTT; CDR3: CASSLLTTGQTEGQYF
V: TRBV7-2; J: TRBJ2-7; size: few; D: TRBD2; DNA: TGTGCCAGCAGCGCCCCCGGTACCGGGACTAGCGGGAGGTACGAGCAGTACTTC; CDR3: CASSAPGTGTSGRYEQYF
V: TRBV6-4; J: TRBJ2-5; size: NA; D: NA; DNA: TGTGCCAGCAGTGACTCGATTGGGTCCCCCCAGTACTTC; CDR3: CASSDSIGSPQYF
V: TRBV29-1; J: TRBJ1-4; size: once; D: NA; DNA: TGCAGCGTTTCTGAATCTGCAACTAATGAAAAACTGTTTTTT; CDR3: CSVSESATNEKLFF
V: TRBV15; J: TRBJ1-2; size: NA; D: NA; DNA: TGTGCCACCAGGGCCTCTACTAACTATGGCTACACCTTC; CDR3: CATRASTNYGYTF